This TCR beta chain is from a study of blood T cell repertoires in COVID-19. Study at large: Sites in the United States, Italy and Spain provided acute and convalescent COVID-19 samples. The cDNA or gDNA used as material had been derived from T cells, B-cell-depleted T cells, or PBMCs.

The length of the CDR3 is 15 residues. From germline, CDR1 is MNHEY and CDR2 SVGEGT. The V end lost 6 bases, the J end lost 2 bases, and 16 bases lay between the germline ends. Study processing details: Scientists estimated how many nucleated cells there were by amplifying reference gene primers. Repertoires were generated with immunoSEQ multiplex PCR, while TCRdb's copy carries only in-frame clones and drops some. The DNA was the basis for D and trimming; V, J and clone size are from that table. The data contain 120,000 or so clones, around 80% of them singletons. The sequenced sample consisted of peripheral blood. The chain is built from TRBV6-2 or TRBV6-3 and TRBJ1-2; no definite D call. This TCR came from a man older than 75 with active or convalescent COVID-19. CDR3 sequence (DNA): TGTGCCAGCAGCAACTCGGGATACGCAAACTATGGCTACACCTTC. This codes for CASSNSGYANYGYTF.